These 10 T cell receptor beta chains were sequenced from one sample in a study of T cells in Graves' hyperthyroidism and ophthalmopathy. Amplified TCR beta CDR3 regions derived from RNA transcripts. RT-PCR in the first round (using the HTBI primer set) targeted the TCR CDR3. MiXCR was run by TCRdb on the multiplex PCR reads, yielding one entry per CDR3 protein. The sample shows around 210,000 distinct CDR3 sequences, roughly a sixth of them seen only once. The sample taken for sequencing was blood. Source of these receptors: a woman in her forties or fifties with Graves' hyperthyroidism.

A few counts support this clonotype. An end of the junction does not agree with germline; a read error may underlie this. The chain joins TRBV20-1 to TRBJ2-7; 9 bases line up with TRBD1. This CDR3 is 12 amino acids long. Per the germline V gene, CDR1 is DFQATT and CDR2 is SNEGSKA (reference sequence). The DNA of the CDR3 is TGCAGTGTCTTACAGGGGGCCTACGAGCAGCACTTC. This sequence encodes CSVLQGAYEQHF.

The chain joins TRBV12-3 or TRBV12-4 to TRBJ2-1; D could derive from TRBD1 or TRBD2 (5 bases each). The CDR3 loop spans 14 amino acids. V was pared by 3 bases and J by 5 bases, with 11 bases between. The DNA of the CDR3 is TGTGCCAGCAGTTTCTGGGGGAATCACAATGAGCAGTTCTTC. Residues: CASSFWGNHNEQFF.

This clonotype was recorded many times. V gene TRBV11-2 combines with J gene TRBJ1-1; unclear D gene. Between the trimmed V and J ends, which lost 0 bases and 1 base, there was a span of 21 bases. The CDR3 sequence is 19 residues long. CDR1 and CDR2 from the germline V gene are SGHAT and FQNNGV. The CDR3 DNA follows: TGTGCCAGCAGCTTAGATGGGGTCGTGGGCAGCGTTAAGAACACTGAAGCTTTCTTT. It is translated as CASSLDGVVGSVKNTEAFF. Combining the CDR3 with reference TRBV11-2 and TRBJ1-1 gives the whole variable domain EAGVAQSPRYKIIEKRQSVAFWCNPISGHATLYWYQQILGQGPKLLIQFQNNGVVDDSQLPKDRFSAERLKGVDSTLKIQPAKLEDSAVYLCASSLDGVVGSVKNTEAFFGQGTRLTVV.

This clonotype has ten or more counts. The chain employs TRBV30 and TRBJ2-1; 8 bases match TRBD2. From germline, CDR1 is GTSNPN and CDR2 SVGIG (reference sequence). The CDR3 sequence is 15 residues long. V lost 0 bases, J lost 6 bases, and 7 bases stayed unmatched. CDR3: CAWSVMRAGGNEQFF. CDR3 in DNA: TGTGCCTGGAGTGTAATGAGGGCGGGGGGCAATGAGCAGTTCTTC.

This chain uses TRBV6-2 or TRBV6-3 with TRBJ2-1; 9 nucleotides match TRBD1. CDR1 is MNHEY, CDR2 SVGEGT, per germline. Trimming took 4 bases from V and 7 from J; bases not matched to a gene: 2. The CDR3 covers 13 residues. CDR3 protein: CASSWDRVNEQFF. The CDR3 DNA reads TGTGCCAGCAGTTGGGACAGGGTGAATGAGCAGTTCTTC.

The V and J genes are TRBV27 and TRBJ2-7; 10 bases map to TRBD1. V dropped 2 bases and J dropped 5; count of bases not matched to a gene: 12. There are 17 residues in the CDR3. The germline V gene has CDR1 MNHEY and CDR2 SMNVEV (reference sequence). CDR3 sequence (DNA): TGTGCCAGCAGTTTACCCCCCGTTGGGACAGGGGACCACGAGCAGTACTTC. It codes for CASSLPPVGTGDHEQYF.

The J gene is TRBJ1-6, the V gene TRBV12-3 or TRBV12-4; 7 bases are shared with TRBD1. The CDR3 is 13 amino acids. V was pared by 6 bases and J by 9 bases, with 5 bases of the junction left unmatched. The CDR3 is CASSTTGASPLHF. The CDR3 region has the DNA TGTGCCAGCAGCACAACAGGGGCTTCACCCCTCCACTTT.

CDR3 region: CASIASGTYEQYF. The CDR3 DNA follows: TGTGCCAGTATAGCTAGCGGAACCTACGAGCAGTACTTC. This chain joins TRBV19 and TRBJ2-7; 7 nucleotides line up with TRBD2. In germline, CDR1 is LNHDA, CDR2 SQIVND (reference sequence). The J segment lost 2 bases and the V segment lost 7 bases, leaving 5 bases of the junction unmatched. The CDR3 length is 13 residues.

This clonotype was seen many times. This sequence joins TRBV12-3 or TRBV12-4 and TRBJ2-5, with 13 bases that match TRBD2. With 4 bases clipped from V and 2 bases from J, the junction kept 7 bases outside the gene matches. The CDR3 length is 17 residues. The CDR3 loop reads CASSSGGLAGRQETQYF. The CDR3 DNA reads as TGTGCCAGCAGTTCAGGGGGACTAGCGGGACGGCAAGAGACCCAGTACTTC.

This clonotype was detected ten times or more. V and J are TRBV20-1 and TRBJ2-7; possibly TRBD2 for D (5 bases). V lost 2 bases and J lost 2, with 7 bases in between. The CDR3 covers 12 residues. Germline V gene lookup returns CDR1 DFQATT and CDR2 SNEGSKA (reference sequence). The CDR3 here is CSARSGTYEQYF. The CDR3 nucleotides are TGCAGTGCTAGAAGCGGCACCTACGAGCAGTACTTC.